The 16 T cell receptor beta chains below all came from one sample that was sequenced in a study of blood T cells in healthy people across ages. PCR was performed a second time for about 7 to 12 cycles using a sample-barcoded 5' primer and a J-beta primer mix. TCRdb re-called the 5' RACE reads with MiXCR, one entry per CDR3 protein. The sample carries over 1,500,000 distinct CDR3 sequences, about two fifths recorded once. The specimen sequenced was blood. These receptors all stem from a human donor in good health.

The chain has TRBV12-3 or TRBV12-4 and TRBJ2-1; the D gene is possibly TRBD2 (5 bases). The length of the CDR3 is 14 residues. V lost 4 bases to trimming and J lost 10 bases, with 17 bases between them. As DNA, the CDR3 is TGTGCCAGCAGTTCCTTGGGAGACTTCTACGAGCAGTTCTTC. Its translation: CASSSLGDFYEQFF.

This clonotype was counted only a few times. This rearrangement joins TRBV4-3 to TRBJ1-2; possible D gene TRBD1, 6 bases. Germline V gene lookup returns CDR1 LGHNA and CDR2 YSLEER. V was clipped by 0 bases and J by 10 bases, with 12 bases between them. This CDR3 is built from 13 residues. CDR3 DNA sequence: TGCGCCAGCAGCCAAGATGAGGGGGTGGTCTACACCTTC. As protein: CASSQDEGVVYTF.

This chain connects TRBV2 to TRBJ1-2; 8 bases fit TRBD1. Germline CDR1 reads SNHLY; CDR2 reads FYNNEI. CDR3 length equals 14 residues. Trimming at V came to 7 bases and at J to 8 bases, leaving 12 bases not matched to a gene. The CDR3 DNA sequence: TGTGCCAGCACATCAATCAGGGGGCCGCTGGGCTACACCTTC. This translates into CASTSIRGPLGYTF.

The rearrangement links TRBV3-1 to TRBJ1-6; D possibly corresponds to TRBD1 (5 bases). The CDR3 covers 15 residues. Germline V gene data show CDR1 as LGHDT and CDR2 as YNNKEL (reference sequence). The V end lost 4 bases, the J end lost 9 bases, and 16 bases lay between the germline ends. CDR3 coding DNA: TGTGCCAGCAGCCGAGAACGAGGGGTCGGTTCACCCCTCCACTTT. Its protein product is CASSRERGVGSPLHF.

This clonotype was detected only a few times. V usage is TRBV4-3 and J usage is TRBJ1-2; TRBD1 matches 12 bases. There are 14 residues in the CDR3. The V gene end was trimmed by 5 bases and the J gene end by 8 bases; junction bases not matched to a gene: 6. The germline V gene encodes CDR1 LGHNA and CDR2 YSLEER. CDR3: CASSSGQGAWGYTF. The CDR3 DNA follows: TGCGCCAGCAGCTCGGGACAGGGGGCCTGGGGCTACACCTTC.

This clonotype was seen repeatedly, ten times or more. This chain uses TRBV29-1 with TRBJ2-7; 9 bases align to TRBD1. The CDR3 runs 14 residues. Germline CDR1 is SQVTM and CDR2 is ANQGSEA. V gave up 5 bases and J gave up 3 bases; unmatched junction bases: 8. CDR3 region: CSVLTGGWGYEQYF. The CDR3, as DNA: TGCAGCGTTTTAACAGGGGGCTGGGGCTACGAGCAGTACTTC.

Only a few counts were recorded for this clonotype. This chain links TRBV25-1 with TRBJ2-4, with unresolved D. Germline V gene lookup returns CDR1 MGHDK and CDR2 SYGVNS. This CDR3 comprises 17 residues. V lost 3 bases, J lost 0 bases, and 15 bases lay in between. Here the CDR3 DNA reads TGTGCCAGCAGTGATCCTATTGACCTGATAGCCAAAAACATTCAGTACTTC. Encoded protein: CASSDPIDLIAKNIQYF.

This chain uses TRBV4-2 with TRBJ1-5, with TRBD1 matching over 9 bases. Looked up from germline, CDR1 is LGHNA and CDR2 is YNFKEQ. V lost 4 bases, J lost 0 bases, and 4 bases stayed unmatched. This CDR3 is built from 16 residues. The CDR3 region is CASSPGQGVSNQPQHF. In DNA form, the CDR3 reads TGTGCCAGCAGCCCGGGACAGGGTGTTAGCAATCAGCCCCAGCATTTT.

In this sample, this clonotype turned up many times. The rearrangement joins TRBV4-1 to TRBJ1-2; a weak D match, TRBD1 (6 bases). Germline-derived CDR1 and CDR2 are MGHRA and YSYEKL. CDR3 length equals 17 residues. Trimming pared 0 bases from V and 1 base from J, leaving 15 bases between. The DNA of the CDR3 is TGCGCCAGCAGCCAAGATAGGGGGAGGGGACGTAACTATGGCTACACCTTC. Amino acids: CASSQDRGRGRNYGYTF.

V usage is TRBV2 and J usage is TRBJ1-4, with 10 bases aligning to TRBD1. The junction had 2 bases not matched to a gene; V was cut back by 2 bases and J by 5 bases. The CDR3 has 15 amino acids. Germline CDR1 SNHLY, CDR2 FYNNEI. The chain's CDR3 is CASSEPGQGNEKLFF. The CDR3 nucleotides are TGTGCCAGCAGTGAACCGGGACAGGGGAATGAAAAACTGTTTTTT.

The rearrangement joins TRBV12-3 or TRBV12-4 to TRBJ1-1; D may be TRBD1 (5 bases). The CDR3 spans 14 residues. The V and J ends lost 8 bases and 4 bases respectively, with 17 bases between them. The CDR3 sequence is CASGASNKITEAFF. In DNA, the CDR3 is TGTGCCAGCGGGGCCTCGAACAAGATCACTGAAGCTTTCTTT.

This sequence joins TRBV7-8 and TRBJ1-5; no definite D call. Germline V lookup: CDR1 SGHVS, CDR2 FQNEAQ. This CDR3 is built from 16 residues. V shed 5 bases and J shed 5 bases, with 19 bases lying between them. For the CDR3, the DNA is TGTGCCAGCAGCCGTGGACCCCCAGTAGTTTATCAGCCCCAGCATTTT. This encodes CASSRGPPVVYQPQHF.

V and J are TRBV7-9 and TRBJ1-4; D unresolved. Germline V CDR1 and CDR2: SEHNR, FQNEAQ (reference sequence). This CDR3 comprises 13 residues. Trimming pared 3 bases from V and 8 bases from J, leaving 10 bases between. The CDR3 is CASSFSLGEKLFF. In DNA form, the CDR3 reads TGTGCCAGCAGCTTCTCTCTCGGAGAAAAACTGTTTTTT.

This clonotype appeared a few times. The V call is TRBV20-1, the J call TRBJ1-5, with 7 nucleotides matching TRBD1. V gave up 4 bases and J gave up 7 bases; unmatched junction bases: 13. The germline CDR1 and CDR2 sequences are DFQATT and SNEGSKA (reference sequence). This CDR3 region has 15 residues. CDR3 loop: CSATLNSGGWQPQHF. The CDR3 nucleotides read TGCAGTGCTACCCTCAATTCAGGGGGATGGCAGCCCCAGCATTTT.

This clonotype was seen only a few times. V gene TRBV6-5 combines with J gene TRBJ2-1; the match to TRBD2 covers 11 bases. J was trimmed by 2 bases and V by 6 bases; bases with no gene match: 9. The CDR3 spans 17 residues. The germline gives CDR1 MNHEY, CDR2 SVGAGI. The CDR3 sequence: CASRGTSGGLPYNEQFF. The CDR3 DNA follows: TGTGCCAGCAGGGGCACTAGCGGGGGACTGCCCTACAATGAGCAGTTCTTC.

This clonotype showed up just a few times. The CDR3 sequence: CATSVMGFGGYTF. In DNA, the CDR3 is TGTGCCACCAGTGTCATGGGATTCGGTGGCTACACCTTC. The chain uses TRBV24-1 and TRBJ1-2, with D hard to call. CDR3 length: 13 residues. CDR1 and CDR2 from the germline V gene are KGHDR and SFDVKD. V was shortened by 5 bases and J by 7 bases, with 13 bases between the two germline ends.